Shown below are 3 T cell receptor beta chains from a single sample sequenced in a study of shared clonotypes between healthy human individuals. Libraries were prepared by immunoSEQ multiplex PCR; TCRdb keeps only in-frame clonotypes and omits some of them. The sample includes around 2,100,000 clones, approximately 94% of them seen just once. Positive CCR7 selection of CD45RO-negative cells yielded the naive CD8 cells, and terminally differentiated effector memory CD45RA+ cells were excluded. The specimen was naive CD8+ T cells sorted from blood. These receptors all stem from a man between 18 and 29 years old in good health.

The chain uses TRBV2 and TRBJ1-1, with TRBD1 matching over 10 bases. Unmatched junction bases numbered 10, after V lost 3 bases and J lost 3 bases. Looked up from germline, CDR1 is SNHLY and CDR2 is FYNNEI. This CDR3 contains 17 residues. The CDR3 DNA sequence: TGTGCCAGCAGTGATTATTTGGTGGACAGGGGGGACACTGAAGCTTTCTTT. It specifies CASSDYLVDRGDTEAFF. Together with reference TRBV2 and TRBJ1-1, the CDR3 gives the full variable domain: EPEVTQTPSHQVTQMGQEVILRCVPISNHLYFYWYRQILGQKVEFLVSFYNNEISEKSEIFDDQFSVERPDGSNFTLKIRSTKLEDSAMYFCASSDYLVDRGDTEAFFGQGTRLTVV.

As regards this clone: This same CDR3 is encoded by further DNA sequences in the sample. V and J are TRBV4-1 and TRBJ2-7, with no clear D. V gave up 4 bases and J gave up 2 bases, with 9 bases separating them. The CDR3 spans 13 residues. Germline loops: CDR1 MGHRA, CDR2 YSYEKL. The CDR3 sequence: CASSRGLAYEQYF. The CDR3 DNA sequence: TGCGCCAGCAGCCGAGGCTTAGCCTACGAGCAGTACTTC.

The genes are TRBV4-1 and TRBJ2-6; TRBD1 aligns across 11 bases. The ends lost 2 bases at V and 2 bases at J; junction bases unmatched: 11. Germline V gene lookup returns CDR1 MGHRA and CDR2 YSYEKL. This CDR3 has 20 residues. The CDR3: CASSQRIPGQGEAGANVLTF. CDR3 in DNA: TGCGCCAGCAGCCAACGAATTCCGGGACAGGGGGAGGCTGGGGCCAACGTCCTGACTTTC.